This record looks at one T cell receptor (beta chain) sequence and its context. The antigen is undetermined. The data stem from a study of shared clonotypes between healthy human individuals. Study-level information: Every donor yielded three CD4 naive, three CD4 memory, two CD8 naive and one CD8 memory plate.

CDR1 is SGHAT and CDR2 is FQNNGV in the germline V gene. Between the trimmed V and J ends, which lost 2 bases and 0 bases, there was a span of 8 bases. This CDR3 has 15 residues. General study points: A handful of donors shared about 4.5% of their naive CD4 clonotypes.

CD45RO-negative, CCR7-positively selected cells formed the naive CD8 fraction, excluding terminally differentiated effector memory CD45RA+ cells. Sequenced by immunoSEQ multiplex PCR; TCRdb stores in-frame clones only, minus some. The table shows millions of clones, with about 95% occurring only once. The sample consisted of naive CD8+ T cells sorted from blood. This receptor was obtained from a man between 18 and 29 years old in good health. The V call is TRBV11-2, the J call TRBJ1-3; D is unclear. The CDR3 loop is CASSLYTISGNTIYF. The CDR3 DNA sequence: TGTGCCAGCAGCTTATACACTATCTCTGGAAACACCATATATTTT.